This TCR beta chain was retrieved from a study of shared clonotypes between healthy human individuals. Points from the study as a whole: What limited the represented genetic and exposure-history diversity was the small number of donors.

The germline CDR1 and CDR2 sequences are ENHRY and SYGVKD. Losses at the gene ends were 6 bases for V and 8 bases for J; bases not matched to a gene: 6. The CDR3 is 14 residues long. Evenly divided among several immunoSEQ plates was the genomic DNA of each subset. Under the authors' procedure: ImmunoSEQ junction-only sequences lacked quality scores, so their filtering differed. Only in-frame clones appear in the TCRdb table, and some are missing; sequencing was by immunoSEQ multiplex PCR. The D gene and trimming were derived from the DNA, and the V and J assignments and clone size from that table. The table records about 1.5 million clones, 95% to 97% of them present only once. Comment on this clone: Its matching antigen is unknown.

The sample consisted of naive CD4+ T cells sorted from blood. Subset meaning: CD45RA+ positively selected. The genes are TRBV10-3 and TRBJ2-1, with 11 positions matching TRBD2. The sequence was collected from a man under 40 in good health. CDR3 bases: TGTGCCATCAGGAGCGGGGGACTAGCGGATGAGCAGTTCTTC. Its protein is CAIRSGGLADEQFF.